Listed below are T cell receptor beta chains from one sample, sequenced in a study of T cell responses to AZD1222 COVID-19 vaccine. Sequencing was performed with immunoSEQ multiplex PCR; in TCRdb, only in-frame clones are kept and a portion is missing. The sample shows over 100,000 clones, around nine tenths of them seen only once. Sequences were derived from peripheral blood, sampled on day 0 of AZD1222 vaccination. The receptors originated from an adult in good health. CDR3s include the opening cysteine and the closing phenylalanine or tryptophan. The D gene is left open where the match is weak. Some rows have no size entry. The others give once, few or many, or a class for an expanded clone.

clone_size	j_call	d_call	v_call	cdr3_nt	cdr3_aa
-	TRBJ2-2	TRBD1	TRBV24-1	TGTGCCACCAGTGATTTGAAACAGGGGCGAACCGGGGAGCTGTTTTTT	CATSDLKQGRTGELFF
-	TRBJ1-1	-	TRBV25-1	TGTGCCAGCAGTGACCCCCATGGGGGGTGGACTGAAGCTTTCTTT	CASSDPHGGWTEAFF
-	TRBJ2-7	TRBD1	TRBV6-6	TGTGCCAGCAGTTTGCCAGGGACAGGGCGAGCCTACGAGCAGTACTTC	CASSLPGTGRAYEQYF
-	TRBJ2-7	-	TRBV27	TGTGCCAGCAGTATCACCGGGACATACTACGAGCAGTACTTC	CASSITGTYYEQYF
few	TRBJ2-1	-	TRBV5-4	TGTGCCAGCAGCTTGGCCTTAGTTAGTGGGGGGTTGAGCTCCTACAATGAGCAGTTCTTC	CASSLALVSGGLSSYNEQFF
-	TRBJ2-3	TRBD2	TRBV6-5	TGTGCCAGCACGGGCGGGGGGTTGACAGATACGCAGTATTTT	CASTGGGLTDTQYF
-	TRBJ1-1	-	TRBV7-9	TGTGCCAGCAGCTTAGAAGTAGGGACCAACGAAGCTTTCTTT	CASSLEVGTNEAFF
-	TRBJ2-7	TRBD2	TRBV7-3	TGTGCCAGCAGCCCGGGGGGGAGCGAGCAGTACTTC	CASSPGGSEQYF
-	TRBJ1-5	TRBD1	TRBV19	TGTGCCAGTAGTATAGTGCAGGGGGCGCAGCCCCAGCATTTT	CASSIVQGAQPQHF
-	TRBJ2-7	-	TRBV29-1	TGCAGCGTTGAGGGGCAGGGGAAATACTCCTACGAGCAGTACTTC	CSVEGQGKYSYEQYF
-	TRBJ1-2	-	TRBV19	TGTGCCAGTAGTTGGTCTAACTATGGCTACACCTTC	CASSWSNYGYTF
-	TRBJ1-2	-	TRBV19	TGTGCCAGTAGTCCCTTTCAGGGCTATGGCTACACCTTC	CASSPFQGYGYTF
-	TRBJ2-1	TRBD2	TRBV9	TGTGCCAGCAGCCCCAGCGGGGGGGCCCTATGGAATGAGCAGTTCTTC	CASSPSGGALWNEQFF
-	TRBJ1-4	-	TRBV10-2	TGCGCCAGCAGTGACGGAGGAGGCCCCTCCACTTTT	CASSDGGGPSTF
-	TRBJ1-2	-	TRBV7-9	TGTGCCAGCACCGAAATACGGCGATCCTATGGCTACACCTTC	CASTEIRRSYGYTF
-	TRBJ1-1	-	TRBV5-3	TGTGCCAGAAGCTTGGGCAGGATGAACACTGAAGCTTTCTTT	CARSLGRMNTEAFF
-	TRBJ1-1	-	TRBV12-5	TGTGCTAGTGGTTTGAGTAGGAACACTGAAGCTTTCTTT	CASGLSRNTEAFF